This passage covers 23 T cell receptor beta chains from one sample sequenced in a study of T cells in Graves' hyperthyroidism and ophthalmopathy. Researchers amplified the TCR beta CDR3 regions from RNA transcripts. First-round RT-PCR of the TCR CDR3 relied on the HTBI primer set. MiXCR, run by TCRdb on the multiplex PCR reads, gives a single entry per CDR3 protein. This sample yields 300,000 to 400,000 distinct CDR3 sequences, of which roughly 13% are seen a single time; 20% to 25% belongs to the top ten. Specimen: blood. Every receptor here comes from a woman in her 30s with Graves' hyperthyroidism.

Concerning this clonotype itself: One end of the junction is discordant with germline, which a read error may explain. The chain has TRBV5-1 and TRBJ2-1; D is uncertain. Germline CDR1 and CDR2: SGHRS and YFSETQ. This CDR3 contains 15 residues. CDR3 amino acids: CASSFGQSSYNEEFF. The DNA of the CDR3 is TGCGCCAGCAGCTTTGGGCAGAGCTCCTACAATGAGGAGTTCTTC.

This clonotype has more than one count but fewer than ten. V gene TRBV28 combines with J gene TRBJ1-6; D is undetermined. Trimming cost V 4 bases and J 13 bases, with 11 bases left between them. Germline values: CDR1 MDHEN, CDR2 SYDVKM. The CDR3 covers 12 residues. The CDR3 DNA reads as TGTGCCAGCAGTTCACCGAAGATTCCCCTCCACTTT. It specifies CASSSPKIPLHF.

This clonotype was observed at least ten times. The rearrangement links TRBV5-1 to TRBJ2-2; 7 nucleotides line up with TRBD2. J was trimmed by 0 bases and V by 4 bases; bases with no gene match: 3. This CDR3 contains 15 residues. CDR1 SGHRS and CDR2 YFSETQ come from the germline V gene. The CDR3 DNA sequence: TGCGCCAGCAGCCATAGCGGGCCGAACACCGGGGAGCTGTTTTTT. Its protein product is CASSHSGPNTGELFF.

This clonotype was detected ten times or more. This chain joins TRBV28 and TRBJ2-2; D is undetermined. The CDR3 consists of 14 residues. In germline, CDR1 is MDHEN, CDR2 SYDVKM. Trimming removed 7 bases at V and 6 bases at J, with 15 bases between. DNA of the CDR3: TGTGCCAGCATCGGGTCTAAAGGACCCGGGGAGCTGTTTTTT. Its translation: CASIGSKGPGELFF.

This clonotype was seen more than once but under ten times. The V gene is TRBV27, the J gene TRBJ1-2, with 7 bases matching TRBD1. V was pared by 5 bases and J by 7 bases, with 13 bases of the junction left unmatched. CDR3 length equals 15 residues. Germline V gene data show CDR1 as MNHEY and CDR2 as SMNVEV (reference sequence). The CDR3 DNA is TGTGCCAGCAGTCCAAGGAGGGACAGCTATGTTGGCTACACCTTC. It yields the protein CASSPRRDSYVGYTF.

The table lists this clonotype with many counts. The chain joins TRBV13 to TRBJ2-7; D is uncertain. V was cut by 5 bases and J by 0 bases, with 14 bases left in between. The germline V gene has CDR1 PRHDT and CDR2 FYEKMQ (reference sequence). The CDR3 extends over 15 amino acids. The CDR3 here is CASSQTLNYSYEQYF. DNA for the CDR3: TGTGCCAGCAGCCAGACTCTAAACTACTCCTACGAGCAGTACTTC.

This clonotype was detected a few times. The chain links TRBV2 to TRBJ2-2; no clear D gene. Trimming took 4 bases from V and 7 from J, leaving 4 bases between them. This CDR3 region has 11 residues. CDR1 SNHLY and CDR2 FYNNEI come from the germline V gene. The CDR3 sequence is CASSGDGELFF. CDR3 nucleotide sequence: TGTGCCAGCAGTGGTGACGGGGAGCTGTTTTTT.

This clonotype was detected only a few times. V gene TRBV18 combines with J gene TRBJ2-6; D is unresolved. The CDR3 totals 16 residues. V lost 3 bases and J lost 0, with 9 bases in between. CDR1 and CDR2 from the germline V gene are KGHSH and LQKENI. CDR3 coding DNA: TGTGCCAGCTCACCGATTCTAACCTCTGGGGCCAACGTCCTGACTTTC. It yields the protein CASSPILTSGANVLTF.

CDR3 nucleotides: TGCAGTGCTAGAGATCGTAAGGCGGGAGGGAACTACGAGCAGTACTTC. This sequence encodes CSARDRKAGGNYEQYF. This chain joins TRBV20-1 and TRBJ2-7; TRBD2 aligns across 9 bases. V was clipped by 0 bases and J by 3 bases; unmatched bases: 9. From germline, CDR1 is DFQATT and CDR2 SNEGSKA (reference sequence). This CDR3 region has 16 residues.

This clonotype appeared many times. This CDR3 is CASVPWATNTEAFF. CDR3 DNA sequence: TGTGCCAGCGTCCCCTGGGCCACGAACACTGAAGCTTTCTTT. The chain carries TRBV28 and TRBJ1-1; D unclear. The CDR3 contains 14 residues. V was shortened by 8 bases and J by 1 base, with 14 bases between the two germline ends. Germline CDR1 reads MDHEN; CDR2 reads SYDVKM.

This clonotype was found many times. The J gene is TRBJ2-7, the V gene TRBV20-1; 12 nucleotides match TRBD2. Germline-derived CDR1 and CDR2 are DFQATT and SNEGSKA (reference sequence). V lost 3 bases and J lost 6; bases outside the gene matches: 12. This CDR3 region has 16 residues. CDR3 amino acids: CSASRPTSGRPPEQYF. The CDR3 DNA sequence: TGCAGTGCTAGTAGGCCCACTAGCGGGAGGCCCCCCGAGCAGTACTTC.

This clonotype was seen at least ten times. The V call is TRBV20-1, the J call TRBJ1-1, with no clear D. Germline assignment: CDR1 DFQATT and CDR2 SNEGSKA (reference sequence). The CDR3 totals 12 residues. Trimming shortened V by 3 bases and J by 2 bases, and 7 bases separated the two germline ends. The CDR3 DNA follows: TGCAGTGCTAGCCAGCCCAACACTGAAGCTTTCTTT. This encodes CSASQPNTEAFF.

This clonotype was detected many times. The chain links TRBV9 to TRBJ1-2, with D unclear. In germline, CDR1 is SGDLS, CDR2 YYNGEE. Trimming removed 0 bases at V and 4 bases at J, with 13 bases between. CDR3 length: 15 amino acids. The CDR3 is CASSVEGGLGYGYTF. Here the CDR3 DNA reads TGTGCCAGCAGCGTAGAGGGAGGGCTTGGCTATGGCTACACCTTC.

This clonotype appeared many times. V is TRBV28 and J is TRBJ1-5, with 7 bases fitting TRBD1. CDR1 is MDHEN and CDR2 is SYDVKM in the germline V gene. V lost 8 bases and J lost 8; bases outside the gene matches: 3. CDR3 length equals 11 residues. CDR3 amino acids: CASGTAKPQHF. As DNA, the CDR3 is TGTGCCAGCGGGACAGCAAAGCCCCAGCATTTT.

In this sample, this clonotype turned up a few times. The V and J genes are TRBV20-1 and TRBJ2-1, with 7 bases that match TRBD2. The J segment lost 2 bases and the V segment lost 6 bases, leaving 7 bases of the junction unmatched. Germline CDR1 DFQATT, CDR2 SNEGSKA (reference sequence). The CDR3 sequence is 14 residues long. The DNA of the CDR3 is TGCAGTGCCGAAAAGCGGGGAGCCTACAATGAGCAGTTCTTC. As protein: CSAEKRGAYNEQFF.

This clonotype occurred many times. V is TRBV12-3 or TRBV12-4 and J is TRBJ1-1, with D possibly matching TRBD1 (5 bases). The CDR3 covers 11 residues. V gave up 3 bases and J gave up 7 bases, with 6 bases separating them. CDR3 nucleotides: TGTGCCAGCAGTTTGGACATTGAAGCTTTCTTT. Its translation is CASSLDIEAFF.

This clonotype was seen repeatedly, ten times or more. CDR3 sequence reads: CASSFRGARVEKLFF. Written as DNA, the CDR3 is TGTGCCAGCAGTTTTAGGGGGGCAAGAGTAGAAAAACTGTTTTTT. The rearrangement joins TRBV28 to TRBJ1-4; weak D call: TRBD1 (6 bases). Germline-derived CDR1 and CDR2 are MDHEN and SYDVKM. The germline V and J ends were trimmed by 3 bases and 8 bases, with 16 bases remaining between them. The CDR3 spans 15 residues.

The V gene is TRBV20-1, the J gene TRBJ1-3; D might be TRBD1 (5 bases). From germline, CDR1 is DFQATT and CDR2 SNEGSKA (reference sequence). There are 15 residues in the CDR3. V was trimmed by 6 bases and J by 0 bases, leaving 15 bases between them. CDR3 bases: TGCAGTGCAACGAAGACAGCCTGCTCTGGAAACACCATATATTTT. Protein product: CSATKTACSGNTIYF.

The chain links TRBV15 to TRBJ2-1; D uncertain. Germline CDR1 and CDR2: LNHNV and YYDKDF (reference sequence). V gave up 1 base and J gave up 6 bases, with 10 bases separating them. The CDR3 covers 14 residues. DNA for the CDR3: TGTGCCACCAGCAGAGTCGGTAGTTCCAATGAGCAGTTCTTC. It translates to CATSRVGSSNEQFF.

This clonotype was counted ten times or more. The chain has TRBV12-3 or TRBV12-4 and TRBJ2-5; D is undetermined. Trimming pared 6 bases from V and 2 bases from J, leaving 13 bases between. This CDR3 region has 14 residues. The CDR3 region is CASSPLALQETQYF. As DNA, the CDR3 is TGTGCCAGCAGCCCTCTGGCGCTACAAGAGACCCAGTACTTC.

V and J are TRBV30 and TRBJ1-5; no definite D call. The germline V gene has CDR1 GTSNPN and CDR2 SVGIG (reference sequence). V gave up 2 bases and J gave up 0 bases, with 5 bases separating them. The CDR3 is 13 residues long. The CDR3 bases are TGTGCCTGGAGTCCTCATAGCAATCAGCCCCAGCATTTT. It codes for CAWSPHSNQPQHF. The full variable domain, completed using reference TRBV30 and TRBJ1-5, is SQTIHQWPATLVQPVGSPLSLECTVEGTSNPNLYWYRQAAGRGLQLLFYSVGIGQISSEVPQNLSASRPQDRQFILSSKKLLLSDSGFYLCAWSPHSNQPQHFGDGTRLSIL.

In this sample, this clonotype turned up a few times. The V and J genes are TRBV5-4 and TRBJ2-6, with 7 positions matching TRBD1. Germline V gives CDR1 SGHNT, CDR2 YYREEE (reference sequence). The CDR3 has 18 residues. The V segment lost 6 bases and the J segment 0 bases; nucleotides outside the gene matches: 12. The CDR3 region has the DNA TGTGCCAGCACCACCACAGGGGTGACCATCTCTGGGGCCAACGTCCTGACTTTC. Amino acids: CASTTTGVTISGANVLTF.

Written as DNA, the CDR3 is TGCAGTGCTATCCCCCGGACAGGGAGGTCGGACACCATATATTTT. The encoded protein is CSAIPRTGRSDTIYF. The J gene is TRBJ1-3, the V gene TRBV20-1; 8 bases map to TRBD1. This CDR3 has 15 amino acids. Losses at the gene ends were 4 bases for V and 8 bases for J; bases not matched to a gene: 13. Germline CDR1 and CDR2: DFQATT and SNEGSKA (reference sequence).